Reported below is one T cell receptor beta chain. Its antigen is unknown. This sample is drawn from a study of Ad26.COV2.S vaccination and SARS-CoV-2 variants. The table came from immunoSEQ multiplex PCR; TCRdb's copy has only in-frame clones and leaves some out. In the table there are about 680,000 clones, around 92% of which are singletons. Study conclusions and caveats: After vaccination, reports described spike-specific CD8+ and CD4+ T cell responses as showing substantial breadth. Recipients of either vaccine or placebo displayed similar breadth of non-spike TCRs.

As for treatment: roughly 19 received Ad26.COV2.S at low or high dose, single or two shots; 5 received placebo; per-sample allocation not given. Each sample was drawn 63 days after the first injection (of vaccine or placebo). The V end lost 5 bases, the J end lost 5 bases, and 13 bases lay between the germline ends. CDR1 is GTSNPN and CDR2 is SVGIG in the germline V gene (reference sequence). This CDR3 region has 12 residues. The rearrangement joins TRBV30 to TRBJ2-7; TRBD1 or TRBD2 may be the D gene (5 bases each). The TCR was taken from a person between 18 and 65 years old who received the Ad26.COV2.S COVID-19 vaccine or a placebo. Source: peripheral blood, taken in a trial of Ad26.COV2.S vaccine versus placebo. The CDR3 protein is CAWLPRDHEQYF. CDR3 nucleotide sequence: TGTGCCTGGCTCCCCAGGGACCACGAGCAGTACTTC.